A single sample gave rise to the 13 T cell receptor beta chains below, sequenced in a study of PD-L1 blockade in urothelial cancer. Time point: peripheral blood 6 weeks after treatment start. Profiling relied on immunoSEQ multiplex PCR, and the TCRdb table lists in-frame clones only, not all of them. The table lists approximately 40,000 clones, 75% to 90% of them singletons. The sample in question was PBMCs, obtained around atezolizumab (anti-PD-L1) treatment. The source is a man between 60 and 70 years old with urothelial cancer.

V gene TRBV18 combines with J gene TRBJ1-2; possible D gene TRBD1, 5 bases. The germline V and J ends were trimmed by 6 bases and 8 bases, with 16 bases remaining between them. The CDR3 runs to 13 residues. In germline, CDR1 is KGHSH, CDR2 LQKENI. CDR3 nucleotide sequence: TGTGCCAGCTCGCTGGACACCCTGGGGGGCTACACCTTC. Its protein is CASSLDTLGGYTF.

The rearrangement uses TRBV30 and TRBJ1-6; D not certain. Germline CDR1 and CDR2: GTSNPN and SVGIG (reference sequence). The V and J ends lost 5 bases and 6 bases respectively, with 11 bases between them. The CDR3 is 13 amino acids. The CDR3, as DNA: TGTGCCTGGGCCGGACGGGGTAATTCACCCCTCCACTTT. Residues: CAWAGRGNSPLHF.

The DNA for the CDR3 is TGTGCCAGCGAGACCGGGACTAGCGGAACCTACGAGCAGTACTTC. Protein product: CASETGTSGTYEQYF. The chain has TRBV6-1 and TRBJ2-7, with 11 bases aligning to TRBD2. Looked up from germline, CDR1 is MNHNS and CDR2 is SASEGT. V shed 8 bases and J 2 bases; nucleotides not matched to a gene: 8. This CDR3 is 15 amino acids long.

The chain's CDR3 is CASSPGTEPGGELFF. CDR3 nucleotide sequence: TGCGCCAGCAGCCCGGGGACTGAGCCTGGCGGGGAGCTGTTTTTT. This chain links TRBV5-1 with TRBJ2-2; tentatively, D is TRBD2 (6 bases). CDR1 is SGHRS and CDR2 is YFSETQ in the germline V gene. V was pared by 4 bases and J by 7 bases, with 17 bases between. This CDR3 has 15 amino acids.

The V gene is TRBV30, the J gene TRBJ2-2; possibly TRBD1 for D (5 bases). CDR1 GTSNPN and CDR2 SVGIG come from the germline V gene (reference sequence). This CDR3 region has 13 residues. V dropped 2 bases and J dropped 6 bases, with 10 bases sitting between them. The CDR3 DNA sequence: TGTGCCTGGAGTTTTAGGGGCCCCGGGGAGCTGTTTTTT. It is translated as CAWSFRGPGELFF.

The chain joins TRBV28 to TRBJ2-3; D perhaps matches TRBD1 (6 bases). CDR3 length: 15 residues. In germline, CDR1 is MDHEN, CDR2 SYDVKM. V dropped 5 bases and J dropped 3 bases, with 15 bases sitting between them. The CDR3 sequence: CASSRSGQNTDTQYF. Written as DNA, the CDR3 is TGTGCCAGCAGTCGGAGTGGACAGAATACAGATACGCAGTATTTT.

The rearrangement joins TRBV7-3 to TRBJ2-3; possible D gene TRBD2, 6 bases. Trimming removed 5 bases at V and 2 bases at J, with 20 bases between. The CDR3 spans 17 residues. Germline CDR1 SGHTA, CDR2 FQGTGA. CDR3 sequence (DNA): TGTGCCAGCAGCCCCAACCCACCGGGACTTACCACAGATACGCAGTATTTT. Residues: CASSPNPPGLTTDTQYF. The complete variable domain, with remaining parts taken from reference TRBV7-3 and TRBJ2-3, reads GAGVSQTPSNKVTEKGKYVELRCDPISGHTALYWYRQSLGQGPEFLIYFQGTGAADDSGLPNDRFFAVRPEGSVSTLKIQRTERGDSAVYLCASSPNPPGLTTDTQYFGPGTRLTVL.

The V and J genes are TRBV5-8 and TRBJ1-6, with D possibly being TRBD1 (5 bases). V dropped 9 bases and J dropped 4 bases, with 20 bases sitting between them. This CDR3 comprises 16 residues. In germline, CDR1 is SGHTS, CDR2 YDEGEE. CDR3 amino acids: CATRMTAQNYNSPLHF. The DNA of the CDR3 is TGTGCCACCCGCATGACAGCCCAGAATTATAATTCACCCCTCCACTTT.

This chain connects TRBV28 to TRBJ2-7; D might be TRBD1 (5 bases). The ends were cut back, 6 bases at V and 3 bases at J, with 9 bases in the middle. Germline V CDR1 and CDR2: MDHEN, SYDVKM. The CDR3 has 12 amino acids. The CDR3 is CASRLQDYEQYF. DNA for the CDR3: TGTGCCAGCAGATTACAGGACTACGAGCAGTACTTC.

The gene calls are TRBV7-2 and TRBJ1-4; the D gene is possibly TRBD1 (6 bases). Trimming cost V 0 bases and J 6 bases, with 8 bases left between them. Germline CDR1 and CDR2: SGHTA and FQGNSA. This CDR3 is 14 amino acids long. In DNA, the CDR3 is TGTGCCAGCAGCTTAGCCGGACAGTATGAAAAACTGTTTTTT. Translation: CASSLAGQYEKLFF.

In nucleotides, the CDR3 is TGTGCCAGCAGCTCACTCGGTGCCACTGAAGCTTTCTTT. Translated: CASSSLGATEAFF. This chain links TRBV6-6 with TRBJ1-1, with D uncertain. The germline V gene encodes CDR1 MNHNY and CDR2 SVGAGI (reference sequence). CDR3 length: 13 residues. V was cut by 6 bases and J by 4 bases, with 12 bases left in between.

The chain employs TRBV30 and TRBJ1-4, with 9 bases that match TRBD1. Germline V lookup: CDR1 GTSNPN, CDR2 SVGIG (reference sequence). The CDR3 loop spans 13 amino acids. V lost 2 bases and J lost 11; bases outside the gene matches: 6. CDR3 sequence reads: CAWSTQGAQKLFF. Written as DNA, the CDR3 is TGTGCCTGGAGTACACAGGGGGCGCAGAAACTGTTTTTT.

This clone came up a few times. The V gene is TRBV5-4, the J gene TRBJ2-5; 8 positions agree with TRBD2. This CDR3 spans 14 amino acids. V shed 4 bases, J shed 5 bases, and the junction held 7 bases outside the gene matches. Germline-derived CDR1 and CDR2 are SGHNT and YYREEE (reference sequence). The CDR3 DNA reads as TGTGCCAGCAGCCCACGGGGGGGCGGGGAGACCCAGTACTTC. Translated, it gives CASSPRGGGETQYF.